The 16 T cell receptor beta chains given below trace back to one sample, sequenced in a study of blood T cell repertoires in COVID-19. TCRdb keeps only in-frame clones here, not all; method: immunoSEQ multiplex PCR. The sample lists about 64,000 clones; about nine tenths were seen once. Sequencing was done on a sample of peripheral blood. The receptors originated from a middle-aged man with active COVID-19.

A note on this clone: One end of the junction varies from germline; a read error may be responsible. The gene calls are TRBV4-2 and TRBJ2-5; TRBD1 agrees at 7 bases. The CDR3 sequence is 15 residues long. CDR1 and CDR2 from the germline V gene are LGHNA and YNFKEQ. The CDR3 nucleotides read TGTGCCAGCAGCCAAGATAGGGTAATCGAGGGGGCACCAAACTTC. Protein sequence: CASSQDRVIEGAPNF.

The chain employs TRBV7-9 and TRBJ1-2; D might be TRBD1 (5 bases). The CDR3 contains 14 residues. Deletions cut 1 base from V and 5 bases from J, with 11 bases between. Germline CDR1 is SEHNR and CDR2 is FQNEAQ (reference sequence). CDR3 in DNA: TGTGCCAGCAGCTTAGTTGGGCCAGGGTATGGCTACACCTTC. Encoded protein: CASSLVGPGYGYTF.

This clone came up once. The genes are TRBV19 and TRBJ1-4, with TRBD1 identical over 9 bases. The germline V gene has CDR1 LNHDA and CDR2 SQIVND (reference sequence). The CDR3 has 14 residues. Trimming removed 10 bases from V and 10 bases from J; junction bases left unmatched: 13. CDR3 sequence: CATLRTGDAGKLFF. CDR3 bases: TGTGCCACTCTACGGACAGGGGATGCGGGAAAACTGTTTTTT.

The genes are TRBV19 and TRBJ2-1, with 7 bases matching TRBD2. The CDR3 extends over 15 amino acids. Per germline, CDR1 LNHDA and CDR2 SQIVND (reference sequence). After removal of 4 bases from V and 7 bases from J, the junction contained 10 bases not matched to a gene. DNA of the CDR3: TGTGCCAGTAGTACGGGTGCGGGAGAACGTAATGAGCAGTTCTTC. As protein: CASSTGAGERNEQFF. Full variable domain (remainder filled in from reference TRBV19 and TRBJ2-1): DGGITQSPKYLFRKEGQNVTLSCEQNLNHDAMYWYRQDPGQGLRLIYYSQIVNDFQKGDIAEGYSVSREKKESFPLTVTSAQKNPTAFYLCASSTGAGERNEQFFGPGTRLTVL.

This chain joins TRBV5-6 and TRBJ2-2, with 7 bases aligning to TRBD1. Germline lookup yields CDR1 SGHDT and CDR2 YYEEEE. The CDR3 length is 16 residues. With 7 bases clipped from V and 4 bases from J, the junction kept 13 bases outside the gene matches. CDR3 amino acids: CASSNRAGGSTGELFF. In nucleotides, the CDR3 is TGTGCCAGCTCAAATCGGGCAGGGGGTTCCACCGGGGAGCTGTTTTTT.

Here the CDR3 DNA reads TGTGCCATCAGCCCCGGGACTAGTCTGCAAGAGACCCAGTACTTC. Its translation is CAISPGTSLQETQYF. This chain joins TRBV10-3 and TRBJ2-5, with 8 bases lining up with TRBD2. The CDR3 runs to 15 residues. Trimming took 6 bases from V and 2 from J; bases not matched to a gene: 8. Germline CDR1 ENHRY, CDR2 SYGVKD.

V gene TRBV6-5 combines with J gene TRBJ2-7, with D perhaps matching TRBD2 (5 bases). Germline-derived CDR1 and CDR2 are MNHEY and SVGAGI. The CDR3 has 15 residues. V was shortened by 2 bases and J by 3 bases, with 14 bases between the two germline ends. CDR3 residues: CASSYRENLGYEQYF. CDR3 DNA: TGTGCCAGCAGTTACAGGGAGAACCTCGGCTACGAGCAGTACTTC.

This clone has a single count. The V gene is TRBV6-4, the J gene TRBJ2-7; 8 nucleotides align to TRBD2. The V gene's germline CDR1 is MRHNA and CDR2 SNTAGT. The V gene end was trimmed by 2 bases and the J gene end by 6 bases; junction bases not matched to a gene: 6. The CDR3 loop spans 14 amino acids. The CDR3 sequence: CASSDGAGGSEQYF. CDR3 nucleotides: TGTGCCAGCAGTGACGGCGCGGGGGGTTCCGAGCAGTACTTC.

The rearrangement joins TRBV6-5 to TRBJ1-1; no reliable D call. The CDR3 has 12 residues. CDR1 MNHEY and CDR2 SVGAGI come from the germline V gene. V lost 7 bases and J 3 bases, leaving 9 bases between the germline ends. CDR3 residues: CASKNRDTEAFF. CDR3 nucleotides: TGTGCCAGCAAAAATCGGGACACTGAAGCTTTCTTT.

This chain connects TRBV18 to TRBJ2-7, with 8 positions matching TRBD1. V gave up 3 bases and J gave up 3 bases; unmatched junction bases: 7. Germline loops: CDR1 KGHSH, CDR2 LQKENI. The CDR3 is made up of 15 amino acids. The CDR3 DNA reads as TGTGCCAGCTCACCCTCCGAAACAGGGGGCTACGAGCAGTACTTC. This encodes CASSPSETGGYEQYF.

The sample holds a few counts of this clone. The chain joins TRBV10-3 to TRBJ1-2, with D hard to call. With 5 bases removed from V and 4 bases from J, the gap between germline ends came to 11 bases. The CDR3 covers 13 residues. Germline CDR1 and CDR2: ENHRY and SYGVKD. The CDR3 loop is CAISMKEGYGYTF. CDR3 DNA sequence: TGTGCCATCAGTATGAAGGAGGGCTATGGCTACACCTTC.

The chain links TRBV2 to TRBJ2-7, with 12 bases matching TRBD1. V trimming: 4 bases; J trimming: 5 bases; junction bases outside the gene matches: 0. This CDR3 comprises 13 residues. The germline V gene has CDR1 SNHLY and CDR2 FYNNEI. The CDR3 here is CASSGDRGHEQYF. CDR3 nucleotides: TGTGCCAGCAGTGGGGACAGGGGGCACGAGCAGTACTTC.

The rearrangement joins TRBV27 to TRBJ1-4, with 7 bases identical to TRBD1. The germline V gene has CDR1 MNHEY and CDR2 SMNVEV (reference sequence). Trimming cost V 7 bases and J 8 bases; bases outside gene matches: 13. The CDR3 contains 15 residues. CDR3 protein: CASTPRRGRGEKLFF. As DNA, the CDR3 is TGTGCCAGCACTCCTCGAAGGGGGCGAGGGGAAAAACTGTTTTTT.

The V and J genes are TRBV27 and TRBJ2-3; D gene uncertain. The germline gives CDR1 MNHEY, CDR2 SMNVEV (reference sequence). Trimming stripped 4 bases from V and 0 bases from J, with 11 bases between. This CDR3 contains 15 residues. This CDR3 reads CASSSRSRSTDTQYF. For the CDR3, the DNA is TGTGCCAGCAGTTCCCGATCTAGAAGCACAGATACGCAGTATTTT.

The gene calls are TRBV6-5 and TRBJ1-2; 7 bases are a match to TRBD1. The CDR3 is 14 residues long. Germline V gives CDR1 MNHEY, CDR2 SVGAGI. V lost 7 bases and J lost 4; bases outside the gene matches: 9. In DNA, the CDR3 is TGTGCCAGCAATAAGTTAGCAGGGGGCTATGGCTACACCTTC. This gives the protein CASNKLAGGYGYTF.

V gene TRBV11-2 combines with J gene TRBJ2-7; unclear D gene. V lost 1 base and J 0 bases, leaving 7 bases between the germline ends. This CDR3 is built from 14 residues. The V gene's germline CDR1 is SGHAT and CDR2 FQNNGV. CDR3 nucleotide sequence: TGTGCCAGCAGCTTAGCGGTAAGCTCCTACGAGCAGTACTTC. Translated, it gives CASSLAVSSYEQYF.